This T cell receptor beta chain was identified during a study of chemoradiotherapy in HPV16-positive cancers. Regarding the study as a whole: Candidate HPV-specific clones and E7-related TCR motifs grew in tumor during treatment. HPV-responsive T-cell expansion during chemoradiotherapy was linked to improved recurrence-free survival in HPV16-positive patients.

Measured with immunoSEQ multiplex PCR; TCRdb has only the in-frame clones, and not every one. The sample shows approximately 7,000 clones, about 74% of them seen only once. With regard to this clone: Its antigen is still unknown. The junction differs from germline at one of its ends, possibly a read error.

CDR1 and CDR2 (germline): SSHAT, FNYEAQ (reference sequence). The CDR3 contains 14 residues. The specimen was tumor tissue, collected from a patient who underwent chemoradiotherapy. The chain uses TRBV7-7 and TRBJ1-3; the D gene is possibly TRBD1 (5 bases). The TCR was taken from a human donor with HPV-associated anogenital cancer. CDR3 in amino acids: CASSLFLGANTIYF. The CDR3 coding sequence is TGTGCTAGCAGCCTATTCCTCGGGGCCAACACCATATATTTT.